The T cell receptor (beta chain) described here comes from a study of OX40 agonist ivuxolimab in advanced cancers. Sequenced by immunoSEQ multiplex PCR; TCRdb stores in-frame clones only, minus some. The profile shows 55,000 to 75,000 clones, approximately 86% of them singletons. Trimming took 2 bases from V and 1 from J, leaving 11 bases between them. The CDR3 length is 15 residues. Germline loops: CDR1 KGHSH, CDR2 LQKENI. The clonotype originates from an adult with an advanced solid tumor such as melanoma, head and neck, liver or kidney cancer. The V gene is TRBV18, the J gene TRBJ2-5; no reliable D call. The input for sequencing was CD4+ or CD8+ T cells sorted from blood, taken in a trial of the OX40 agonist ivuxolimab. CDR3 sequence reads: CASSPRTSLQETQYF. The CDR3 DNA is TGTGCCAGCTCACCAAGGACGAGCCTCCAAGAGACCCAGTACTTC.